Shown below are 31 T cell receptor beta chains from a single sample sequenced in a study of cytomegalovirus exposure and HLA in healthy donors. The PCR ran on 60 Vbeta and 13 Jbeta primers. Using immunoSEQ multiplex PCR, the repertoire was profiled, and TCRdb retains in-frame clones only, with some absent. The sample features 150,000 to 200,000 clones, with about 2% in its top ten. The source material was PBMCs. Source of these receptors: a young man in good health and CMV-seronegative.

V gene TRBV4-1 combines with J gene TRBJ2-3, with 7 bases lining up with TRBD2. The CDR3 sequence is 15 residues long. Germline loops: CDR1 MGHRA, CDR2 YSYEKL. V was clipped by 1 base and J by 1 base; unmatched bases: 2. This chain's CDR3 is CASSQVTSGTDTQYF. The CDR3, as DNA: TGCGCCAGCAGCCAAGTTACTAGCGGCACAGATACGCAGTATTTT.

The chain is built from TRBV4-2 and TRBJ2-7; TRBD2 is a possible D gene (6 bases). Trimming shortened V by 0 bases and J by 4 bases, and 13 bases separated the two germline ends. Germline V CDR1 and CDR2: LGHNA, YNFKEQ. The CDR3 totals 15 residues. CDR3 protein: CASSQDGGIVYEQYF. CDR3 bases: TGTGCCAGCAGCCAAGATGGGGGGATTGTATACGAGCAGTACTTC.

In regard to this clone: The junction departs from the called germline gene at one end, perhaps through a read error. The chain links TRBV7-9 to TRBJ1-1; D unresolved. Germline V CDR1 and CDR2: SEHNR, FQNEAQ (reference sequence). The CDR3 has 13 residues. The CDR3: CASTLVYNGEAFF. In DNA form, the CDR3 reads TGTGCCAGCACCTTAGTATATAACGGGGAAGCTTTCTTT. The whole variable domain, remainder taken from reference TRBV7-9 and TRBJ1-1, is DTGVSQNPRHKITKRGQNVTFRCDPISEHNRLYWYRQTLGQGPEFLTYFQNEAQLEKSRLLSDRFSAERPKGSFSTLEIQRTEQGDSAMYLCASTLVYNGEAFFGQGTRLTVV.

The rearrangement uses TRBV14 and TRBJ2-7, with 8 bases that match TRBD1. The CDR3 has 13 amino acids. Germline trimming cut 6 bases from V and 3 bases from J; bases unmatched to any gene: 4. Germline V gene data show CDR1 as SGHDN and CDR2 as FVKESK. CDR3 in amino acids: CASRHRGYYEQYF. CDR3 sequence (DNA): TGTGCCAGCAGGCACAGGGGGTACTACGAGCAGTACTTC.

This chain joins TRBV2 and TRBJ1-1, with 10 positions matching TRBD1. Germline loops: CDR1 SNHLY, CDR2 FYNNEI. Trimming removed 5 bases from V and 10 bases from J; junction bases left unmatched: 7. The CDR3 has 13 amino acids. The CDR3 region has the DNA TGTGCCAGCAGTAACGACAGGGGGCGGGGAGCTTTCTTT. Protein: CASSNDRGRGAFF.

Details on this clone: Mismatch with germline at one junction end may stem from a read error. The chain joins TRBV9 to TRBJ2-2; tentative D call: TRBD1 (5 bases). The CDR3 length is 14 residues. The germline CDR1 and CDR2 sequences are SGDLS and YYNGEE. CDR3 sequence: CASSRDRNTEELFF. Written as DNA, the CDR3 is TGTGCCAGCAGCAGAGACAGAAACACCGAGGAGCTGTTTTTT.

The CDR3 is CAWDRGPNTEAFF. DNA for the CDR3: TGTGCCTGGGACAGGGGGCCTAACACTGAAGCTTTCTTT. V gene TRBV30 combines with J gene TRBJ1-1; 10 positions match TRBD1. CDR3 size: 13 residues. CDR1 is GTSNPN and CDR2 is SVGIG in the germline V gene (reference sequence). J was trimmed by 2 bases and V by 5 bases; bases with no gene match: 2.

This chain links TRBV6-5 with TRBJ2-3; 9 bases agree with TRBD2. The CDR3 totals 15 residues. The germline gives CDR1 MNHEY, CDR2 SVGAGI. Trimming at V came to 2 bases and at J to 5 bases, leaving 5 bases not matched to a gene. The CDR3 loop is CASSYAGGRGDTQYF. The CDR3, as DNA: TGTGCCAGCAGTTACGCGGGAGGGCGGGGAGATACGCAGTATTTT.

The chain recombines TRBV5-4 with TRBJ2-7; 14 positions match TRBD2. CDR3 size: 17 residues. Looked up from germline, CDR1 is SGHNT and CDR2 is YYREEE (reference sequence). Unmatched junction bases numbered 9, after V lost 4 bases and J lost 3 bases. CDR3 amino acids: CASSPGLAGDGIYEQYF. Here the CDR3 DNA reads TGTGCCAGCAGCCCGGGACTAGCGGGGGACGGGATCTACGAGCAGTACTTC.

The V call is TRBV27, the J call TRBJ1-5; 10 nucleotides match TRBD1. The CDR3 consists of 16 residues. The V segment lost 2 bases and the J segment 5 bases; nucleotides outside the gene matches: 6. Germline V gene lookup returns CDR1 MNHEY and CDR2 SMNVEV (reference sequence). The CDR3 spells CASSLLTGTGDQPQHF. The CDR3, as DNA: TGTGCCAGCAGTTTACTTACCGGGACAGGGGATCAGCCCCAGCATTTT.

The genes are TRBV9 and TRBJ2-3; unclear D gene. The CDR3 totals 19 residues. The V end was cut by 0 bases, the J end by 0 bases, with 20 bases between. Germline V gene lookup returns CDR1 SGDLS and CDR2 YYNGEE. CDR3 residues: CASSVATQVFGYSTDTQYF. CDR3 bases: TGTGCCAGCAGCGTAGCTACGCAGGTGTTTGGGTATAGCACAGATACGCAGTATTTT.

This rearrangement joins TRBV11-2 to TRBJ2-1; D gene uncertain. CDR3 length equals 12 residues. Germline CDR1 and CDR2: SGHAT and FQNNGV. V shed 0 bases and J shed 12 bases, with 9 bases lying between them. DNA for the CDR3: TGTGCCAGCAGCTTAGACGGCTCGGGGCAGTTCTTC. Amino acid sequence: CASSLDGSGQFF. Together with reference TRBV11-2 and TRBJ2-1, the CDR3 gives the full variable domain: EAGVAQSPRYKIIEKRQSVAFWCNPISGHATLYWYQQILGQGPKLLIQFQNNGVVDDSQLPKDRFSAERLKGVDSTLKIQPAKLEDSAVYLCASSLDGSGQFFGPGTRLTVL.

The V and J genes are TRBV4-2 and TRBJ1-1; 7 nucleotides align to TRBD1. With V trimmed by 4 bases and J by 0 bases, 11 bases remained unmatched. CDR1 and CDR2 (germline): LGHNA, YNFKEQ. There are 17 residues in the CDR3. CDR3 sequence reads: CASSPHRDSTLNTEAFF. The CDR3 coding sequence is TGTGCCAGCAGCCCGCACCGGGACAGCACCCTGAACACTGAAGCTTTCTTT.

The CDR3 is CASSLGKDSLSTDTQYF. The CDR3 DNA is TGTGCCAGCAGCTTAGGGAAGGACAGCTTGAGCACAGATACGCAGTATTTT. This chain connects TRBV7-2 to TRBJ2-3; possibly TRBD1 for D (6 bases). The CDR3 runs to 17 residues. Germline V gene data show CDR1 as SGHTA and CDR2 as FQGNSA. Trimming stripped 1 base from V and 0 bases from J, with 14 bases between.

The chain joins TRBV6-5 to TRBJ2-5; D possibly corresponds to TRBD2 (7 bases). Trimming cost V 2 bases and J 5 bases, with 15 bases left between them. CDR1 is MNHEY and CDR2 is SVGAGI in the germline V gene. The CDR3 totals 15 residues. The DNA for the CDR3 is TGTGCCAGCAGTTACAGGGGGGGGTACGGGGAGACCCAGTACTTC. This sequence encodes CASSYRGGYGETQYF.

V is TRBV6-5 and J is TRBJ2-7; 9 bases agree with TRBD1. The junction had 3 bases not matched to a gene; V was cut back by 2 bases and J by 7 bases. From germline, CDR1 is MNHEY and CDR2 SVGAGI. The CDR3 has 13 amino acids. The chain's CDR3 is CASSYVTGGEQYF. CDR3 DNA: TGTGCCAGCAGTTACGTGACAGGGGGAGAGCAGTACTTC.

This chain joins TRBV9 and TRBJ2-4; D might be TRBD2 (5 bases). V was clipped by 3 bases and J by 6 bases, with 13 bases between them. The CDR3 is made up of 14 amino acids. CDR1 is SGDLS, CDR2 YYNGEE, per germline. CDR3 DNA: TGTGCCAGCAGCGGCGCTAGCACCGGAAACATTCAGTACTTC. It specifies CASSGASTGNIQYF.

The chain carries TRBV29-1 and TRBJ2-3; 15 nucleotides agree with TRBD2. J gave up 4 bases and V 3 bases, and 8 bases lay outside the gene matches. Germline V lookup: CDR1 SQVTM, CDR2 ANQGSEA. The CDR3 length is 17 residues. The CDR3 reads CSVENWTSGRAPDTQYF. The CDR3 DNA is TGCAGCGTTGAGAATTGGACTAGCGGGAGGGCCCCAGATACGCAGTATTTT.

CDR3: CASSLDWTEAFF. The CDR3 coding sequence is TGTGCCAGCAGCCTCGACTGGACTGAAGCTTTCTTT. The gene calls are TRBV28 and TRBJ1-1; D not resolved. The V gene lost 6 bases and the J gene lost 5 bases, with 10 bases spanning the gap. CDR1 MDHEN and CDR2 SYDVKM come from the germline V gene. The length of the CDR3 is 12 residues.

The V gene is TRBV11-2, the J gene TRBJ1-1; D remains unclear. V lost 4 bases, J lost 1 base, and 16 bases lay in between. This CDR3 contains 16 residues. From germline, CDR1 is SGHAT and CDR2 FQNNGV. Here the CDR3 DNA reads TGTGCCAGCAGCTCTCTGGGCCGCATGGGGAACACTGAAGCTTTCTTT. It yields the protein CASSSLGRMGNTEAFF.

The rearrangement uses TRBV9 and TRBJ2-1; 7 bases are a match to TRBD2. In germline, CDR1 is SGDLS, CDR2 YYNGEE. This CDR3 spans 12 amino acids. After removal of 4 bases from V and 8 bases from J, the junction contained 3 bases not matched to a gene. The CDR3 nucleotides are TGTGCCAGCAGCCGGACTAGTTATGAGCAGTTCTTC. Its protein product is CASSRTSYEQFF.

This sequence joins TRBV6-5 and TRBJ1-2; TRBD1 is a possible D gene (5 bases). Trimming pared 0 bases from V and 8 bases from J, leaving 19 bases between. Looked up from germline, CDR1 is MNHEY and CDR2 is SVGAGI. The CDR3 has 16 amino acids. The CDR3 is CASSYSIVRGGTGYTF. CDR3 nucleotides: TGTGCCAGCAGTTACTCCATAGTTAGGGGAGGGACCGGCTACACCTTC.

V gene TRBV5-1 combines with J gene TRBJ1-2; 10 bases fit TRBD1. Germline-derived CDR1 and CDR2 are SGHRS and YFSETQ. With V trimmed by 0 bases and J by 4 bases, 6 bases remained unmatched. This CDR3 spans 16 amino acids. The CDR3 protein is CASSLGGQGVGYGYTF. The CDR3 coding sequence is TGCGCCAGCAGCTTGGGCGGACAGGGGGTTGGCTATGGCTACACCTTC. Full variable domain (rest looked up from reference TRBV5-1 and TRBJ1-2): KAGVTQTPRYLIKTRGQQVTLSCSPISGHRSVSWYQQTPGQGLQFLFEYFSETQRNKGNFPGRFSGRQFSNSRSEMNVSTLELGDSALYLCASSLGGQGVGYGYTFGSGTRLTVV.

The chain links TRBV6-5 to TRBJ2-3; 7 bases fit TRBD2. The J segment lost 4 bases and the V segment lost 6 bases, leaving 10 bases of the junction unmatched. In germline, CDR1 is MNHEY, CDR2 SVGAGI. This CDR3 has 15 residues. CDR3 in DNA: TGTGCCAGCAGCAGGACTAGTTTTCGCGCAGATACGCAGTATTTT. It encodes CASSRTSFRADTQYF.

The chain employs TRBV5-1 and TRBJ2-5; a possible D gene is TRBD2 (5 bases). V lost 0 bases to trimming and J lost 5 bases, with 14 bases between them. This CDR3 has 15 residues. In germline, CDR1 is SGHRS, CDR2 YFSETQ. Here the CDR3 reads CASSLAGTPGETQYF. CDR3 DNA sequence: TGCGCCAGCAGCTTGGCCGGAACGCCGGGGGAGACCCAGTACTTC.

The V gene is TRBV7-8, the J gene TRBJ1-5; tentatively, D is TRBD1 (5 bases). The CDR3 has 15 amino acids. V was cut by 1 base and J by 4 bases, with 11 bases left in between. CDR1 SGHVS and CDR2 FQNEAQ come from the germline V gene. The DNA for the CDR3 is TGTGCCAGCAGCTTAGGCAGGGAATATAATCAGCCCCAGCATTTT. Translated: CASSLGREYNQPQHF.

CDR3 amino acids: CASSPHMTGLEAFF. The CDR3 DNA follows: TGTGCCAGCAGCCCCCATATGACAGGGCTTGAAGCTTTCTTT. This chain links TRBV7-2 with TRBJ1-1; 7 positions match TRBD1. V was clipped by 5 bases and J by 7 bases; unmatched bases: 10. The CDR3 runs 14 residues. Germline CDR1 is SGHTA and CDR2 is FQGNSA.

CDR3 in amino acids: CASSSTGDYGYTF. The CDR3 region has the DNA TGCGCCAGCAGCTCTACAGGGGACTATGGCTACACCTTC. V is TRBV5-1 and J is TRBJ1-2; 7 bases match TRBD1. The CDR3 sequence is 13 residues long. CDR1 is SGHRS and CDR2 is YFSETQ in the germline V gene. V was clipped by 3 bases and J by 3 bases; unmatched bases: 2.

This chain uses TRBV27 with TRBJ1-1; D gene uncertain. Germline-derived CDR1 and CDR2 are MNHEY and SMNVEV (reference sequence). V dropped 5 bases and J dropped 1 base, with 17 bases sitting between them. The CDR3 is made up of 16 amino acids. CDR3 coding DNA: TGTGCCAGCAGTCCCAGCCCCCGGGAGCCGAACACTGAAGCTTTCTTT. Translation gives CASSPSPREPNTEAFF.

The CDR3 spells CASARGWDTGELFF. The CDR3 DNA reads as TGTGCCAGCGCCCGGGGGTGGGACACCGGGGAGCTGTTTTTT. This chain uses TRBV6-5 with TRBJ2-2; maybe TRBD2 (6 bases). The germline V and J ends were trimmed by 8 bases and 3 bases, with 13 bases remaining between them. CDR1 is MNHEY, CDR2 SVGAGI, per germline. The CDR3 consists of 14 residues.

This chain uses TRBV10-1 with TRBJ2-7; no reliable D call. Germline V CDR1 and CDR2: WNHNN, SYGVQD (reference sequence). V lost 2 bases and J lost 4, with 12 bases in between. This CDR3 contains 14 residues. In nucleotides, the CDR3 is TGCGCCAGCAGTGAGCTGACCGCCGGGTACGAGCAGTACTTC. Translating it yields CASSELTAGYEQYF.